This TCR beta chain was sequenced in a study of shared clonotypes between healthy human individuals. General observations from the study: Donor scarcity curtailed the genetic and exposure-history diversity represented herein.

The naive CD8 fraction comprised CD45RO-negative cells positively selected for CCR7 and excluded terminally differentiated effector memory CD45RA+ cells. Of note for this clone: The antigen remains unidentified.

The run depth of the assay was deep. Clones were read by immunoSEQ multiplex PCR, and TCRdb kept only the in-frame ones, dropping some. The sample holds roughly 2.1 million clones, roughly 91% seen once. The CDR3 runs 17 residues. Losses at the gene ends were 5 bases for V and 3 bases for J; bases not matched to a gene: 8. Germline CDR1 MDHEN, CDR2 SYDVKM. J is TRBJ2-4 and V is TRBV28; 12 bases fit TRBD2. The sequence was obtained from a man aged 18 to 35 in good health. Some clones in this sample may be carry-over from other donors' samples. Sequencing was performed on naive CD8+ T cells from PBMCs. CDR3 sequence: CASSTLGLAGNKNIQYF. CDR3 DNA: TGTGCCAGCAGTACCCTTGGACTAGCGGGGAACAAAAACATTCAGTACTTC.